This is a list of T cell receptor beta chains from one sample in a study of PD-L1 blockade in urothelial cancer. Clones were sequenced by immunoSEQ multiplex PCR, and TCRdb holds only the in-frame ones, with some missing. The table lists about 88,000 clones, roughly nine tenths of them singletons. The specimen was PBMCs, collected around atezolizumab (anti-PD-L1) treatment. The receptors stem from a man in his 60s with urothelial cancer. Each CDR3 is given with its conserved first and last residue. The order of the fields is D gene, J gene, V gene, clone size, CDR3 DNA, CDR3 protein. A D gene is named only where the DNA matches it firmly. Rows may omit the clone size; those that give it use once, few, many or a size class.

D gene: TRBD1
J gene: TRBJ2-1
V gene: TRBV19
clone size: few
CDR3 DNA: TGTGCCAGTAGTATAGGAGGTGGACAGGGAAATGAGCAGTTCTTC
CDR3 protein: CASSIGGGQGNEQFF

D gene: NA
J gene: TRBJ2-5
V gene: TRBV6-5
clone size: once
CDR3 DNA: TGTGCCAGCAGTAGAGGCGTTCAAGAGACCCAGTACTTC
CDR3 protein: CASSRGVQETQYF

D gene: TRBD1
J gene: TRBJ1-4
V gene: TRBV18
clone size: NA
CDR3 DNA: TGTGCCAGCTCACCGGACCCGACAGGGGGTGGGGAAAAACTGTTTTTT
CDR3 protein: CASSPDPTGGGEKLFF

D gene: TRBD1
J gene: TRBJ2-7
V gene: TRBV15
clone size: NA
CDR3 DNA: TGTGCCACCAGCAGAGCTGGACAGGGAAATGAGCAGTACTTC
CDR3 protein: CATSRAGQGNEQYF

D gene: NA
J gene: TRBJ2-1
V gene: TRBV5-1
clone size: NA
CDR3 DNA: TGCGCCAGCAGCTTGTACTACAATGAGCAGTTCTTC
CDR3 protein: CASSLYYNEQFF

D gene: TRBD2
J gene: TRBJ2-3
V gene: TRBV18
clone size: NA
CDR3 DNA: TGTGCCAGCTCATTACTAGCGGGGGGAGCGGATACGCAGTATTTT
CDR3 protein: CASSLLAGGADTQYF

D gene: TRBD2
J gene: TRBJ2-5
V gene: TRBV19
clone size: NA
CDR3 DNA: TGTGCCAGTAGGGCCCTAGCGGGAGGAGAGACCCAGTACTTC
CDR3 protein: CASRALAGGETQYF

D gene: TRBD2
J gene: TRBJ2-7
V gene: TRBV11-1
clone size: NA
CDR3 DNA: TGTGCCAGCAGCCCAAGACTAGCGGGAGGGCAATTATCCTACGAGCAGTACTTC
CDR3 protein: CASSPRLAGGQLSYEQYF

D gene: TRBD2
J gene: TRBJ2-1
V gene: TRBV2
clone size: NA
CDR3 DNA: TGTGCCAGCAGTTGGACTAGCGGGGCGAATGAGCAGTTCTTC
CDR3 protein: CASSWTSGANEQFF

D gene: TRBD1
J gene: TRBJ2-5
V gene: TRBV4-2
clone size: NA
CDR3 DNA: TGTGCCAGCAGCCCTTCGACAGGGGGGCAAGAGACCCAGTACTTC
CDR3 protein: CASSPSTGGQETQYF

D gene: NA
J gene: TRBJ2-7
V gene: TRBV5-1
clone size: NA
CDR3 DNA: TGCGCCAGCAGACCCGGTCTCCAACAGGGCTACGAGCAGTACTTC
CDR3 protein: CASRPGLQQGYEQYF

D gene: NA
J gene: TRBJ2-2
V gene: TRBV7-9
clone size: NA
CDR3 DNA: TGTGCCAGCAGCTTAAGTCTTTGGGGTTCGCGGGGAAACACCGGGGAGCTGTTTTTT
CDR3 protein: CASSLSLWGSRGNTGELFF

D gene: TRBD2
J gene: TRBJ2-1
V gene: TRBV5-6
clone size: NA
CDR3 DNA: TGTGCCAGCAGCGCAGGGACTAGCGGGGGTCAGTTCTTC
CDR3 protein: CASSAGTSGGQFF

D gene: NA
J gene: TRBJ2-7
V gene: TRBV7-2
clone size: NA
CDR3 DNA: TGTGCCAGCAGCTCTACCGGGGGACTCTCCTACGAGCAGTACTTC
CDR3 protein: CASSSTGGLSYEQYF

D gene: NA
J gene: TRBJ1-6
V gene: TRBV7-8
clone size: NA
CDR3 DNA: TGTGCCAGCAGCTTATTGCGCTCCTATAATTCACCCCTCCACTTT
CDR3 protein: CASSLLRSYNSPLHF

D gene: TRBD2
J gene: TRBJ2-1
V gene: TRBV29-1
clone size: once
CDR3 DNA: TGCAGCGGACGCGGGACTAGCGGATACAATGAGCAGTTCTTC
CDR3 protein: CSGRGTSGYNEQFF

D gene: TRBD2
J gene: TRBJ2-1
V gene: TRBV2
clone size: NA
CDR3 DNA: TGTGCCAGCTTGCTAGCGGGGGGGTATAGATCCTACAATGAGCAGTTCTTC
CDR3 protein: CASLLAGGYRSYNEQFF

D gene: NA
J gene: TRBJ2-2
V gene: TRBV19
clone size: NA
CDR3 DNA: TGTGCCAGTAGTATTGAGGCAGGGGCGAACACCGGGGAGCTGTTTTTT
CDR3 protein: CASSIEAGANTGELFF

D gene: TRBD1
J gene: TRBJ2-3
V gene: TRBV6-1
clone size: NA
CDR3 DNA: TGTGCCAGCAGTGAAGAGGGACAGTCTTTCACAGATACGCAGTATTTT
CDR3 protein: CASSEEGQSFTDTQYF

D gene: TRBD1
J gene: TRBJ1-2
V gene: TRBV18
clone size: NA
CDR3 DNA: TGTGCCAGCTCAACTCAGGACAGGGGCCGTGGCTACACCTTC
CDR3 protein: CASSTQDRGRGYTF

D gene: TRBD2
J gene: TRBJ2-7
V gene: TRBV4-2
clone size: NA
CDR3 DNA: TGTGCCAGCAGCGTTCTAGCGGGAGGTGACTACGAGCAGTACTTC
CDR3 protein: CASSVLAGGDYEQYF

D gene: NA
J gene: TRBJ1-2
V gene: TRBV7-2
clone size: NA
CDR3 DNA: TGTGCCAGCAGCTTAGCCAGAAACTATGGCTACACCTTC
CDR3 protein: CASSLARNYGYTF

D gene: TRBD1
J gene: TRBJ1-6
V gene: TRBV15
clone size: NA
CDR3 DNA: TGTGCCACCAGCAGTCGCTCCGGGACAGGGGGCAGATCACCCCTCCACTTT
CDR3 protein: CATSSRSGTGGRSPLHF

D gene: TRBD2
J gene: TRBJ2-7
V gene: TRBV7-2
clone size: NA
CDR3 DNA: TGTGCCAGCAGCTCGGGAGGGTCCTCCTACGAGCAGTACTTC
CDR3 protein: CASSSGGSSYEQYF

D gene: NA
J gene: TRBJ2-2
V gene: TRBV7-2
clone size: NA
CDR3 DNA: TGTGCCAGCAGCCGCGGATCCGGGGAGCTGTTTTTT
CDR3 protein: CASSRGSGELFF

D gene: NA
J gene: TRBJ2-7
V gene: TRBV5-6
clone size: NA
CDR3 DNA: TGTGCCAGCAGCGTGACAGACTACGAGCAGTACTTC
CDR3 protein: CASSVTDYEQYF

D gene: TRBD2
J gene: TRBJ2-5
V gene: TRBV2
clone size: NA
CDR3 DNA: TGTGCCAGCAGGAGGAGCGGGGGGGCCGGGGATGGGACCCAGTACTTC
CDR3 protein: CASRRSGGAGDGTQYF

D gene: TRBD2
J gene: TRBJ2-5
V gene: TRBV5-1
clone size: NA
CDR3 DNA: TGCGCCAGCAGCTTGGGGGTAGCGGGGAGCCAAGAGACCCAGTACTTC
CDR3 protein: CASSLGVAGSQETQYF

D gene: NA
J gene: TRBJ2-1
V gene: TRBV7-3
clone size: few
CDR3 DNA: TGTGCCAGCAGCTTAAGGGGGGTAAATGAGCAGTTCTTC
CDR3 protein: CASSLRGVNEQFF

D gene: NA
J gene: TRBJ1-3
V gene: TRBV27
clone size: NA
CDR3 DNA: TGTGCCAAACCGTACAGGGCTGGAAACACCATATATTTT
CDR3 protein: CAKPYRAGNTIYF

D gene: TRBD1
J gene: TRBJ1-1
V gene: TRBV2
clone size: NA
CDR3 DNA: TGTGCCAGCGTGAGGGACAGGGCGTTCACTGAAGCTTTCTTT
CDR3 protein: CASVRDRAFTEAFF

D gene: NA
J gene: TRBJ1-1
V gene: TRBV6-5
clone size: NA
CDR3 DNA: TGTGCCAGCAGGCGACGGTGGGCCACTGAAGCTTTCTTT
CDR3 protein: CASRRRWATEAFF

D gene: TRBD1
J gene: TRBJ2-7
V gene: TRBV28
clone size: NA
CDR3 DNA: TGTGCCAGCGGACTCTACAGGGGTCGCTACGAGCAGTACTTC
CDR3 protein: CASGLYRGRYEQYF

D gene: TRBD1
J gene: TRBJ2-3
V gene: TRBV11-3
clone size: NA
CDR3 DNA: TGTGCCAGCAGCCCCCAGACAGGGGGCACAGATACGCAGTATTTT
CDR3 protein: CASSPQTGGTDTQYF

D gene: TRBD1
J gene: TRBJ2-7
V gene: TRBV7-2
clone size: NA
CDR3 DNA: TGTGCCAGCAGCGAAGCCGGGACAGGAACCTACGAGCAGTACTTC
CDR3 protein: CASSEAGTGTYEQYF

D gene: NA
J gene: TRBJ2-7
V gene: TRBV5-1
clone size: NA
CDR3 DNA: TGCGCCAGCAGCTCACAGGACGCGTCCGAGCAGTACTTC
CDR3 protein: CASSSQDASEQYF

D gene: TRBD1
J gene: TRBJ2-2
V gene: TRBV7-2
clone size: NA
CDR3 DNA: TGTGCCAGCAGCACACGACAGGGGCCCGGGGAGCTGTTTTTT
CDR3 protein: CASSTRQGPGELFF

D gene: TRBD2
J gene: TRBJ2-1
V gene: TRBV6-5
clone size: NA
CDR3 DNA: TGTGCCAGCCAGCGGGGGGTCAATGAGCAGTTCTTC
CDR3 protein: CASQRGVNEQFF

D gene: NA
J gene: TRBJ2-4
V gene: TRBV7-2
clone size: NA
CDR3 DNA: TGTGCCAGCAGCTTATCGAATCGGGATGGAAACATTCAGTACTTC
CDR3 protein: CASSLSNRDGNIQYF

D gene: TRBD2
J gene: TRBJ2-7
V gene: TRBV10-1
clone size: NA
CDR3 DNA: TGCGCCAGCAGTGAAGAACCGGGGGGGGTGCCCGACGAGCAGTACTTC
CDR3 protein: CASSEEPGGVPDEQYF

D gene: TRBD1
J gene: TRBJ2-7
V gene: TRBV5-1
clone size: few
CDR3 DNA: TGCGCCAGCAGCATCGGGGGACAGGGGGCGGGGGAGCAGTACTTC
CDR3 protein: CASSIGGQGAGEQYF

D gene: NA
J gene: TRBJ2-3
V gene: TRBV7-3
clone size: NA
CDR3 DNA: TGTGCCAGCAGCTTAGGGGCGGGAATCAATACGCAGTATTTT
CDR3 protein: CASSLGAGINTQYF

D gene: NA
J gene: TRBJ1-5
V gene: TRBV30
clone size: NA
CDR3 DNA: TGTGCCTGGAGGTCGGGGGGTGATCAGCCCCAGCATTTT
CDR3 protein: CAWRSGGDQPQHF

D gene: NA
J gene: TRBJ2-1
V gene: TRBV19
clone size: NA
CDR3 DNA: TGTGCCAGTAGTATAGATAGCGGAGCCTACAATGAGCAGTTCTTC
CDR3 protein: CASSIDSGAYNEQFF

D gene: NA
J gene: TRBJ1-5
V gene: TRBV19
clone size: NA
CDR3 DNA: TGTGCCAGTAGTATCAATGGGGCAGAACGTCAGCCCCAGCATTTT
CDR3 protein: CASSINGAERQPQHF

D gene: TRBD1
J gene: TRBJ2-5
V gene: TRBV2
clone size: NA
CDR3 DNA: TGTGCCAGCAGTAACACAGGGGCCCCCGAGACCCAGTACTTC
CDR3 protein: CASSNTGAPETQYF

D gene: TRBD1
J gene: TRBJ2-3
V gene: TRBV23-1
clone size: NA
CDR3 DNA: TGCGCCAGCAGCTCTTCATCAAGGGACAGGGATTGCACAGATACGCAGTATTTT
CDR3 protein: CASSSSSRDRDCTDTQYF

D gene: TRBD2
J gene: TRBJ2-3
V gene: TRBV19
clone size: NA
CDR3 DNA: TGTGCCACTACCGTTACCCGGGGACTAGCGGGAGATACGCAGTATTTT
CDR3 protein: CATTVTRGLAGDTQYF

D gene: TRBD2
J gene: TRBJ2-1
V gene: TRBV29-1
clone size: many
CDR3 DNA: TGCAGCGTTGAAGATCTCCTTCCTAGCGGGACGCGCGATGAGCAGTTCTTC
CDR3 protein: CSVEDLLPSGTRDEQFF

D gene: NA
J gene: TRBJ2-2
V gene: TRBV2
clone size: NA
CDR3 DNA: TGTGCCAGCAGGGAGTACACCGGGGAGCTGTTTTTT
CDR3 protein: CASREYTGELFF

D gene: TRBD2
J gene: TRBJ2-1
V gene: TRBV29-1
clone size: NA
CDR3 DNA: TGCAGCGTTGAAGGGACTAGCCGAAGTGAGCAGTTCTTC
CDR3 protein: CSVEGTSRSEQFF

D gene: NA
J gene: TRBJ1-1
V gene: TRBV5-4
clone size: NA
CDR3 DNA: TGTGCCAGCAGCTTGGCCCCTAGAGGGACAAATGAAGCTTTCTTT
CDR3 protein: CASSLAPRGTNEAFF

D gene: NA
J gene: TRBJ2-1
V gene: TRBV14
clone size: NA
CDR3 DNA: TGTGCCAGCAGCCAAGATGCAGGGGCTGAGCAGTTCTTC
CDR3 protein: CASSQDAGAEQFF

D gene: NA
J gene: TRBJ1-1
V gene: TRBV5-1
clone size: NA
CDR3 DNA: TGCGCCAGCAGAATCGGACAAACGAACACTGAAGCTTTCTTT
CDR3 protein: CASRIGQTNTEAFF

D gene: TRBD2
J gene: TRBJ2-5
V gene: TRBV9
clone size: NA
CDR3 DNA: TGTGCCAGCAGCCTCACTAGCGGGAGGAACCAAGAGACCCAGTACTTC
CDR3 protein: CASSLTSGRNQETQYF

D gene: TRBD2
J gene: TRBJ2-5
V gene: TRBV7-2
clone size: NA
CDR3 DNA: TGTGCCAGCAGCCGGGGGGGGCTAGTAGGAGAGACCCAGTACTTC
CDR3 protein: CASSRGGLVGETQYF

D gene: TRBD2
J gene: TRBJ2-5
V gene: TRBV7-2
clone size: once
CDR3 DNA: TGTGCCAGCAACCTAGCGGGGGGGCAAGAGACCCAGTACTTC
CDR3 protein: CASNLAGGQETQYF

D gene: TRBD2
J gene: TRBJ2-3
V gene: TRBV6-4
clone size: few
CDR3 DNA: TGTGCCAGCAGTGAGCTAGCGGGGGATAGCACAGATACGCAGTATTTT
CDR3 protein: CASSELAGDSTDTQYF

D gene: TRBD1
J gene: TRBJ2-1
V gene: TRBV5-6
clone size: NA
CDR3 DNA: TGTGCCAGCAGCTTGGAAGGGGGCCGTATCAATGAGCAGTTCTTC
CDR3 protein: CASSLEGGRINEQFF